This paragraph reports one T cell receptor (beta chain). What it recognizes is unknown. V dropped 7 bases and J dropped 5; count of bases not matched to a gene: 5. Looked up from germline, CDR1 is MNHEY and CDR2 is SVGEGT. CDR3 length: 13 amino acids. TCR alpha and TCR beta cDNA libraries carrying sample barcodes and UMIs were produced by 5'RACE using constant-segment primers. MiXCR, applied by TCRdb to the 5' RACE reads, yields one record per CDR3 protein. The sample shows approximately 260,000 distinct CDR3 sequences, about 15% of them seen only once. This record comes from a study of T-cell memory formation after mild COVID-19. Findings and caveats of the study: Within pre-infection memory, some responding clones were found, suggesting cross-reactive memory joined.

V is TRBV6-2 or TRBV6-3 and J is TRBJ1-1; TRBD1 matches 9 bases. The TCR sequence derives from a man aged 18 to 30 who had mild COVID-19 (a few samples of this study predate the infection). Cell type and time point are not known. The sample was PBMCs or a T cell subset sorted from them (not recorded which). The CDR3 loop is CASKGQGGTEAFF. The DNA of the CDR3 is TGTGCCAGCAAGGGACAGGGTGGGACTGAAGCTTTCTTT.